This TCR beta chain was sequenced for a study of PD-1 blockade in classical Hodgkin lymphoma. Study-level results: Newly diagnosed patients were reported to exhibit reduced baseline TCR diversity relative to healthy donors. After ASCT, patients who started nivolumab under 1 year later were excluded. With CD4+ cells, TCR diversity rose significantly by C4D1, but not with CD8+ cells.

V lost 0 bases, J lost 5 bases, and 3 bases stayed unmatched. Germline CDR1 WNHNN, CDR2 SYGVQD (reference sequence). The CDR3 loop spans 15 amino acids. Data came from immunoSEQ multiplex PCR; TCRdb stores just in-frame clones and leaves some out. The table records tens of thousands of clones, under 95% of them present only once. Remarks on this clone: Its antigen is unidentified.

Time point reported: cycle 4 day 1 (C4D1), after around six weeks of nivolumab. Following autologous stem cell transplantation, relapse occurred in every patient, and exposure to brentuximab vedotin varied. Best responses included complete response and partial response; otherwise, the best response was progressive disease. The genes are TRBV10-1 and TRBJ2-3, with 9 nucleotides matching TRBD2. The clonotype originates from a human donor with classical Hodgkin lymphoma. The input for sequencing was peripheral blood mononuclear cells (PBMCs), taken before the fourth cycle of nivolumab. This CDR3 is CASSESLAGEDTQYF. In DNA, the CDR3 is TGCGCCAGCAGTGAGTCTTTAGCGGGGGAAGATACGCAGTATTTT.